This is a list of T cell receptor beta chains from one sample in a study of OX40 agonist ivuxolimab in advanced cancers. TCRdb keeps only in-frame clones here, not all; method: immunoSEQ multiplex PCR. The sample consists of about 14,000 clones, around 81% of them appearing once. Sequencing was performed on CD4+ or CD8+ T cells sorted from blood, taken in a trial of the OX40 agonist ivuxolimab. Receptor source: an adult with an advanced solid tumor such as melanoma, head and neck, liver or kidney cancer. Both conserved end residues are part of each CDR3.

TRBV6-5	TRBJ2-7	CASTDQGGGSYEQYF
TRBV29-1	TRBJ2-5	CSVWGPQETQYF
TRBV28	TRBJ2-1	CASSFRPNNEQFF
TRBV7-9	TRBJ2-1	CASSLVWDQFYNEQFF
TRBV2	TRBJ2-1	CASSDYRSNNEQFF
TRBV6-5	TRBJ2-5	CASSPDGQTQYF
TRBV23-1	TRBJ2-6	CASSIVVTQQSRANVLTF
TRBV6-5	TRBJ2-1	CASSYSGNEQFF
TRBV6-5	TRBJ1-5	CASSYYGGQDQPQHF
TRBV7-8	TRBJ2-1	CASVGASGNGEQFF
TRBV5-1	TRBJ2-7	CASSPQGLDVSYEQYF
TRBV19	TRBJ1-1	CASVLSGRLNTEAFF
TRBV4-1	TRBJ2-4	CASSQETVLAKNIQYF
TRBV13	TRBJ2-1	CASSLENPYNEQFF
TRBV7-8	TRBJ2-7	CASSLASGEQYF
TRBV7-9	TRBJ1-2	CASSVRENGYTF
TRBV28	TRBJ1-2	CASSSLEFLGFNTF
TRBV5-4	TRBJ2-5	CASSLRNQETQYF
TRBV7-9	TRBJ2-5	CASSLELSYQETQYF
TRBV15	TRBJ2-3	CATSRPLLAGGSTDTQYF
TRBV7-8	TRBJ2-7	CASSPTFSEQYF
TRBV6-9	TRBJ2-7	CASSYGSVAYEQYF
TRBV10-3	TRBJ2-3	CATLEGSTDTQYF
TRBV5-6	TRBJ2-7	CASSLGGYEQYF
TRBV5-6	TRBJ1-5	CASSFFPTSNQPQHF
TRBV27	TRBJ1-3	CASSLLGARGNTIYF
TRBV20-1	TRBJ2-7	CSARGYEQYF
TRBV5-1	TRBJ2-1	CASSLAVAGGPNEQFF
TRBV6-6	TRBJ1-2	CASSYSKGQGFGGYTF
TRBV7-3	TRBJ2-7	CASIAAGSEEQYF
TRBV6-6	TRBJ1-2	CASSLQGNYGYTF
TRBV4-3	TRBJ2-7	CASSQRPSWEQYF
TRBV2	TRBJ2-7	CASSEGQGVFPLEQYF
TRBV6-6	TRBJ1-1	CASSYSDGSEAFF
TRBV7-2	TRBJ1-1	CASSKEETNTEAFF
TRBV28	TRBJ2-3	CASSSMMRGTSTDTQYF
TRBV7-7	TRBJ2-1	CASSPGLAGFNEQFF
TRBV11-2	TRBJ2-1	CASSSGTSGYSYNEQFF
TRBV4-1	TRBJ2-2	CASSLLQGAATGELFF
TRBV4-3	TRBJ2-1	CASSQHLLTGTGEQFF
TRBV6-1	TRBJ2-1	CASSLAGGDYNEQFF
TRBV18	TRBJ2-5	CASSPGDRGPETQYF
TRBV11-2	TRBJ2-3	CASSSERGKQYF
TRBV28	TRBJ2-1	CASSSWRKPAGYEQFF
TRBV19	TRBJ2-7	CASSPRGSSYEQYF
TRBV6-6	TRBJ1-1	CAITSSGPWAEAFF
TRBV19	TRBJ1-2	CAARDPYGYGYTF
TRBV7-6	TRBJ2-1	CASSLRSNRNEQFF
TRBV7-9	TRBJ2-1	CASSPQARWVGSYNEQFF
TRBV27	TRBJ2-1	CASSLYGGVEQFF